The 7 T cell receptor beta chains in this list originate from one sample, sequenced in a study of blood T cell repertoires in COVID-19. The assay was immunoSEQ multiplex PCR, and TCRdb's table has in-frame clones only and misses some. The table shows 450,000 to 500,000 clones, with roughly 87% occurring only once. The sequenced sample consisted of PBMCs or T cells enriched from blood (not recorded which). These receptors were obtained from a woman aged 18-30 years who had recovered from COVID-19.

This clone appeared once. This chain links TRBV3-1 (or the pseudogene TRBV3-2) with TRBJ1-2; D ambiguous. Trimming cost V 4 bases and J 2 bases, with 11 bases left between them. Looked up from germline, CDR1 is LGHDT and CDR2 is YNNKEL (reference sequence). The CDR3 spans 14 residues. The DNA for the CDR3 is TGTGCCAGCAGCCTCTCGGGTCCAAACTATGGCTACACCTTC. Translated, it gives CASSLSGPNYGYTF.

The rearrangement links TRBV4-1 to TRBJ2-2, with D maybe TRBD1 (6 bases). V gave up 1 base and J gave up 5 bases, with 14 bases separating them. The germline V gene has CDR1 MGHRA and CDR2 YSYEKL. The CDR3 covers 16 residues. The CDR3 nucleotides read TGCGCCAGCAGCCAAGCGGGACAAGGATTTACCGGGGAGCTGTTTTTT. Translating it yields CASSQAGQGFTGELFF.

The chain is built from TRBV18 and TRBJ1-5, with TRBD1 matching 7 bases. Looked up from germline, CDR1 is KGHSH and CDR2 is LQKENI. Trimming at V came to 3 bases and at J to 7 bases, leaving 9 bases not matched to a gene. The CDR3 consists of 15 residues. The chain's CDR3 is CASSPATGSGQPQHF. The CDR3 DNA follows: TGTGCCAGCTCACCCGCGACAGGGTCAGGCCAGCCCCAGCATTTT.

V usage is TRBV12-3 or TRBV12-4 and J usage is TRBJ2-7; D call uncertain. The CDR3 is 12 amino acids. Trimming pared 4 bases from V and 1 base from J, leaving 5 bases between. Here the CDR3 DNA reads TGTGCCAGCAGTTCAGATTCCTACGAGCAGTACTTC. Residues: CASSSDSYEQYF.

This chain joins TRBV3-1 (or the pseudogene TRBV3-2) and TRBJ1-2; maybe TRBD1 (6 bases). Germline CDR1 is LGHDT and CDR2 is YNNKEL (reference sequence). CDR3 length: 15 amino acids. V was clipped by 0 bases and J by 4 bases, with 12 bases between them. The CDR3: CASSQDLGAGYGYTF. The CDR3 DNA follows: TGTGCCAGCAGCCAAGACCTGGGGGCCGGCTATGGCTACACCTTC.

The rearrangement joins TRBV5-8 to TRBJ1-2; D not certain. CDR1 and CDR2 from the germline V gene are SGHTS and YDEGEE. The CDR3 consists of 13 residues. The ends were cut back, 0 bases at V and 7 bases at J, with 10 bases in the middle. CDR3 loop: CASSLGGSSGYTF. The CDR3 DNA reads TGTGCCAGCAGCTTGGGAGGGTCTAGTGGCTACACCTTC.

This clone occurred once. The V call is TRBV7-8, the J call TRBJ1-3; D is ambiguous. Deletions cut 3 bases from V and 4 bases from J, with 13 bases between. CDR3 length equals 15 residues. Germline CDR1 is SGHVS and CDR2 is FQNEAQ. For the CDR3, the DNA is TGTGCCAGCAGCTTTGGGCGGGGAAAGGGAAACACCATATATTTT. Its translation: CASSFGRGKGNTIYF.